The present T cell receptor (beta chain) was sequenced within a study of PD-L1 blockade in urothelial cancer. Background on the study: Bladder-origin urothelial cancer in males described about 85% of the roughly 29 patients. The study recovered a median of 141,255 T cells per blood sample.

Profiling relied on immunoSEQ multiplex PCR, and the TCRdb table lists in-frame clones only, not all of them. The data hold some 80,000 clones, with about 85% observed a single time. In germline, CDR1 is KGHSH, CDR2 LQKENI. The CDR3 length is 16 residues. Trimming at V came to 2 bases and at J to 8 bases, leaving 5 bases not matched to a gene. This clonotype was obtained from a woman aged 70 to 79 with urothelial cancer. The input for sequencing was PBMCs, taken around atezolizumab (anti-PD-L1) treatment. This rearrangement joins TRBV18 to TRBJ2-1, with 14 bases matching TRBD2. DNA for the CDR3: TGTGCCAGCTCACCATCGGGACTAGCGGGAGTGGATGAGCAGTTCTTC. Its protein is CASSPSGLAGVDEQFF. The whole variable domain, remainder taken from reference TRBV18 and TRBJ2-1, is NAGVMQNPRHLVRRRGQEARLRCSPMKGHSHVYWYRQLPEEGLKFMVYLQKENIIDESGMPKERFSAEFPKEGPSILRIQQVVRGDSAAYFCASSPSGLAGVDEQFFGPGTRLTVL.